The 29 T cell receptor beta chains below come from one sample, sequenced in a study of OX40 agonist ivuxolimab in advanced cancers. Sequenced by immunoSEQ multiplex PCR; TCRdb stores in-frame clones only, minus some. Found here are tens of thousands of clones, approximately 90% of them singletons; the top ten hold more than 1%. The sample here was CD4+ or CD8+ T cells sorted from blood, taken in a trial of the OX40 agonist ivuxolimab. Receptors were obtained from an adult with an advanced solid tumor such as melanoma, head and neck, liver or kidney cancer.

V is TRBV5-7 and J is TRBJ1-3; D not resolved. TRBV5-7 is filed as an ORF, its function uncertain. V was clipped by 4 bases and J by 2 bases, with 19 bases between them. The CDR3 extends over 17 amino acids. The chain's CDR3 is CASSPSPEWTAGNTIYF. CDR3 nucleotide sequence: TGTGCCAGCAGCCCTTCCCCTGAATGGACGGCTGGAAACACCATATATTTT.

This clone has just one count. This chain connects TRBV5-1 to TRBJ1-1; TRBD1 is a possible D gene (5 bases). CDR3 length equals 14 residues. CDR1 is SGHRS and CDR2 is YFSETQ in the germline V gene. V lost 0 bases to trimming and J lost 4 bases, with 10 bases between them. The CDR3 DNA sequence: TGCGCCAGCAGCTTGGAAACAGGACTCACTGAAGCTTTCTTT. This sequence encodes CASSLETGLTEAFF. The whole variable domain, filled in from reference TRBV5-1 and TRBJ1-1, reads KAGVTQTPRYLIKTRGQQVTLSCSPISGHRSVSWYQQTPGQGLQFLFEYFSETQRNKGNFPGRFSGRQFSNSRSEMNVSTLELGDSALYLCASSLETGLTEAFFGQGTRLTVV.

This chain links TRBV30 with TRBJ2-7, with D unresolved. The CDR3 covers 13 residues. Germline V lookup: CDR1 GTSNPN, CDR2 SVGIG (reference sequence). V shed 0 bases and J shed 5 bases, with 11 bases lying between them. In nucleotides, the CDR3 is TGTGCCTGGAGTGTAGGTCTGGGCGACGAGCAGTACTTC. It is translated as CAWSVGLGDEQYF.

The V call is TRBV5-1, the J call TRBJ2-4; 8 bases fit TRBD1. The junction had 11 bases not matched to a gene; V was cut back by 2 bases and J by 1 base. Germline CDR1 SGHRS, CDR2 YFSETQ. This CDR3 spans 18 amino acids. CDR3 sequence reads: CASSFGWGTGLAKNIQYF. The CDR3 DNA is TGCGCCAGCAGCTTCGGATGGGGGACAGGTCTGGCCAAAAACATTCAGTACTTC.

The CDR3 sequence is CASSSEGQNTEAFF. The CDR3 DNA reads as TGCGCCAGCAGCTCGGAGGGACAGAACACTGAAGCTTTCTTT. V and J are TRBV5-1 and TRBJ1-1; D is possibly TRBD1 (6 bases). The CDR3 loop spans 14 amino acids. Germline V gene sequence: CDR1 SGHRS, CDR2 YFSETQ. The V end was cut by 3 bases, the J end by 1 base, with 10 bases between.

V usage is TRBV9 and J usage is TRBJ1-1, with D unresolved. The germline V and J ends were trimmed by 2 bases and 7 bases, with 18 bases remaining between them. The CDR3 loop spans 15 amino acids. CDR1 and CDR2 (germline): SGDLS, YYNGEE. The CDR3 loop is CASSVNGEAPIEAFF. For the CDR3, the DNA is TGTGCCAGCAGCGTGAATGGGGAGGCGCCCATTGAAGCTTTCTTT.

The J gene is TRBJ2-7, the V gene TRBV9; D unresolved. Germline loops: CDR1 SGDLS, CDR2 YYNGEE. This CDR3 has 14 amino acids. The germline V and J ends were trimmed by 0 bases and 2 bases, with 9 bases remaining between them. The CDR3 sequence is CASSVGQSAYEQYF. CDR3 coding DNA: TGTGCCAGCAGCGTAGGCCAGTCCGCCTACGAGCAGTACTTC.

The chain combines TRBV4-2 with TRBJ2-3, with a weak D call TRBD1 (6 bases). Deletions cut 0 bases from V and 4 bases from J, with 14 bases between. CDR3 length: 16 residues. Germline V lookup: CDR1 LGHNA, CDR2 YNFKEQ. The CDR3 sequence is CASSQDRTDFSDTQYF. CDR3 DNA sequence: TGTGCCAGCAGCCAAGATCGGACAGATTTTTCAGATACGCAGTATTTT.

This clone was counted once. The CDR3 coding sequence is TGTGCCAGCAGCTTAACGGGACTAGCGGGACAAGAGACCCAGTACTTC. Translation: CASSLTGLAGQETQYF. V is TRBV7-3 and J is TRBJ2-5; 13 nucleotides match TRBD2. V lost 0 bases to trimming and J lost 2 bases; unmatched junction nucleotides: 0. From germline, CDR1 is SGHTA and CDR2 FQGTGA. This CDR3 region has 16 residues.

This chain uses TRBV10-3 with TRBJ2-2; 7 nucleotides line up with TRBD1. This CDR3 is 17 amino acids long. V gave up 0 bases and J gave up 2 bases; unmatched junction bases: 6. From germline, CDR1 is ENHRY and CDR2 SYGVKD. The chain's CDR3 is CAISESRGQFNTGELFF. The CDR3 DNA sequence: TGTGCCATCAGTGAGTCTCGGGGACAGTTCAACACCGGGGAGCTGTTTTTT.

The gene calls are TRBV5-1 and TRBJ2-5; TRBD2 matches 7 bases. The CDR3 covers 14 residues. J was trimmed by 5 bases and V by 1 base; bases with no gene match: 5. The V gene's germline CDR1 is SGHRS and CDR2 YFSETQ. Here the CDR3 DNA reads TGCGCCAGCAGCTTGTCCGGGGGGAAGGAGACCCAGTACTTC. It encodes CASSLSGGKETQYF.

The chain joins TRBV6-1 to TRBJ2-7; TRBD2 agrees at 7 bases. Trimming removed 4 bases from V and 2 bases from J; junction bases left unmatched: 8. Germline V lookup: CDR1 MNHNS, CDR2 SASEGT. This CDR3 has 15 amino acids. The CDR3 bases are TGTGCCAGCAGTGTAGGACTAGGGCCCACCTACGAGCAGTACTTC. It is translated as CASSVGLGPTYEQYF.

The J gene is TRBJ2-7, the V gene TRBV6-1, with a possible D match to TRBD2 (5 bases). V was pared by 5 bases and J by 3 bases, with 11 bases between. This CDR3 is built from 13 residues. Germline V lookup: CDR1 MNHNS, CDR2 SASEGT. CDR3 amino acids: CASSRQTNYEQYF. The CDR3 nucleotides are TGTGCCAGCAGTCGCCAGACTAACTACGAGCAGTACTTC.

This chain joins TRBV6-5 and TRBJ2-7; 7 bases match TRBD1. Germline CDR1 MNHEY, CDR2 SVGAGI. With 6 bases clipped from V and 0 bases from J, the junction kept 5 bases outside the gene matches. The length of the CDR3 is 14 residues. CDR3 residues: CASSSRDSSYEQYF. The DNA for the CDR3 is TGTGCCAGCAGCTCCCGGGACAGCTCCTACGAGCAGTACTTC.

V gene TRBV5-1 combines with J gene TRBJ2-2; D is undetermined. Germline CDR1 and CDR2: SGHRS and YFSETQ. CDR3 size: 18 residues. V was pared by 1 base and J by 0 bases, with 16 bases between. CDR3 residues: CASSLSVLAQTNTGELFF. The DNA for the CDR3 is TGCGCCAGCAGCTTGTCCGTCTTGGCACAGACGAACACCGGGGAGCTGTTTTTT.

This clone was picked up a small number of times. The V and J genes are TRBV19 and TRBJ1-5; 7 nucleotides line up with TRBD1. Germline-derived CDR1 and CDR2 are LNHDA and SQIVND (reference sequence). Losses at the gene ends were 4 bases for V and 5 bases for J; bases not matched to a gene: 5. The CDR3 is 14 residues long. CDR3 sequence: CASSNDREDQPQHF. CDR3 in DNA: TGTGCCAGTAGTAACGACAGGGAAGATCAGCCCCAGCATTTT.

The chain links TRBV25-1 to TRBJ2-1; the D gene is possibly TRBD2 (6 bases). In germline, CDR1 is MGHDK, CDR2 SYGVNS. Trimming stripped 2 bases from V and 4 bases from J, with 12 bases between. CDR3 size: 15 residues. CDR3 in DNA: TGTGCCAGCAGTGAACTACGGCGGGATTACAATGAGCAGTTCTTC. This codes for CASSELRRDYNEQFF.

This clone has just one count. One end of the junction varies from germline; a read error may be responsible. V usage is TRBV7-7 and J usage is TRBJ2-5; 9 positions agree with TRBD1. The germline CDR1 and CDR2 sequences are SSHAT and FNYEAQ (reference sequence). There are 20 residues in the CDR3. This chain's CDR3 is CASSLSPVSGTGKRQETQYF. Written as DNA, the CDR3 is TGTGCTAGCAGCTTATCACCCGTCTCCGGGACAGGGAAAAGGCAAGAGACCCAGTACTTC.

This clone has just a few counts. The chain couples TRBV5-1 to TRBJ1-2; 7 positions agree with TRBD1. This CDR3 has 15 residues. Looked up from germline, CDR1 is SGHRS and CDR2 is YFSETQ. V was pared by 0 bases and J by 1 base, with 3 bases of the junction left unmatched. DNA of the CDR3: TGCGCCAGCAGCTTGGGGGACAGCCGTAACTATGGCTACACCTTC. Translating it yields CASSLGDSRNYGYTF. Full variable domain (missing parts from reference TRBV5-1 and TRBJ1-2): KAGVTQTPRYLIKTRGQQVTLSCSPISGHRSVSWYQQTPGQGLQFLFEYFSETQRNKGNFPGRFSGRQFSNSRSEMNVSTLELGDSALYLCASSLGDSRNYGYTFGSGTRLTVV.

J is TRBJ2-5 and V is TRBV6-1, with D possibly TRBD2 on 7 matching bases. Looked up from germline, CDR1 is MNHNS and CDR2 is SASEGT. V was shortened by 3 bases and J by 3 bases, with 17 bases between the two germline ends. The CDR3 length is 16 residues. CDR3 nucleotide sequence: TGTGCCAGCAGTGAGGGGCCGGGGGGCCTGAAAGAGACCCAGTACTTC. Its translation: CASSEGPGGLKETQYF.

The chain uses TRBV15 and TRBJ2-5; a possible D gene is TRBD1 (5 bases). This CDR3 has 13 amino acids. Germline loops: CDR1 LNHNV, CDR2 YYDKDF (reference sequence). Trimming pared 9 bases from V and 6 bases from J, leaving 17 bases between. CDR3 region: CATQTQGVKTQYF. The CDR3 bases are TGTGCCACTCAAACCCAGGGTGTTAAGACCCAGTACTTC.

Here the CDR3 DNA reads TGTGCCAGCAGCTTAGCAGATACGCAGTATTTT. This encodes CASSLADTQYF. The chain couples TRBV7-4 to TRBJ2-3, with D unclear. The V gene lost 0 bases and the J gene lost 5 bases, with 0 bases spanning the gap. Germline assignment: CDR1 SGHVT and CDR2 SQSDAQ. The CDR3 runs to 11 residues.

The chain couples TRBV18 to TRBJ2-6; D is possibly TRBD1 (6 bases). CDR1 is KGHSH and CDR2 is LQKENI in the germline V gene. The V gene lost 4 bases and the J gene lost 1 base, with 8 bases spanning the gap. The CDR3 spans 15 residues. The CDR3, as DNA: TGTGCCAGCTCACTAGACAGGTCTGGGGCCAACGTCCTGACTTTC. Protein sequence: CASSLDRSGANVLTF.

This clone appeared once. The chain carries TRBV11-1 and TRBJ2-5; D gene unclear. The CDR3 runs to 14 residues. Trimming removed 7 bases from V and 4 bases from J, with 16 bases in between. From germline, CDR1 is SGHAT and CDR2 FQDESV (reference sequence). CDR3 bases: TGTGCCAGCACGCGCTCCTCGCTAGGAGAGACCCAGTACTTC. This gives the protein CASTRSSLGETQYF.

The CDR3 DNA sequence: TGTGCCAGCAGTGGATTAGCGGGGGGAAGCACAGATACGCAGTATTTT. This sequence encodes CASSGLAGGSTDTQYF. The chain recombines TRBV6-1 with TRBJ2-3; 10 nucleotides match TRBD2. This CDR3 spans 16 amino acids. Germline V gives CDR1 MNHNS, CDR2 SASEGT. The V and J ends lost 4 bases and 0 bases, in that order; junction bases with no gene match: 4.

This clone occurred once. The rearrangement uses TRBV7-9 and TRBJ1-2; the D gene is possibly TRBD1 (6 bases). V was clipped by 4 bases and J by 2 bases, with 14 bases between them. The CDR3 totals 15 residues. The germline gives CDR1 SEHNR, CDR2 FQNEAQ (reference sequence). The CDR3 loop is CASSYGAGANYGYTF. The DNA of the CDR3 is TGTGCCAGCAGCTACGGCGCGGGGGCCAACTATGGCTACACCTTC.

The chain combines TRBV14 with TRBJ2-2, with 7 bases fitting TRBD1. The CDR3 length is 16 residues. After removal of 3 bases from V and 0 bases from J, the junction contained 4 bases not matched to a gene. The germline V gene has CDR1 SGHDN and CDR2 FVKESK. The DNA for the CDR3 is TGTGCCAGCAGCCATTTTACAGGGGCGAACACCGGGGAGCTGTTTTTT. Translated, it gives CASSHFTGANTGELFF. Drawing the rest from reference TRBV14 and TRBJ2-2, the complete variable domain is EAGVTQFPSHSVIEKGQTVTLRCDPISGHDNLYWYRRVMGKEIKFLLHFVKESKQDESGMPNNRFLAERTGGTYSTLKVQPAELEDSGVYFCASSHFTGANTGELFFGEGSRLTVL.

This chain connects TRBV29-1 to TRBJ2-3; D gene uncertain. V was clipped by 3 bases and J by 5 bases, with 9 bases between them. From germline, CDR1 is SQVTM and CDR2 ANQGSEA. CDR3 size: 12 residues. The DNA of the CDR3 is TGCAGCGTTGATAATTTTCTAGATACGCAGTATTTT. Protein product: CSVDNFLDTQYF.

The chain employs TRBV7-2 and TRBJ1-6; tentatively, D is TRBD1 (5 bases). V was cut by 2 bases and J by 8 bases, with 16 bases left in between. Germline V gene lookup returns CDR1 SGHTA and CDR2 FQGNSA. The CDR3 totals 16 residues. Here the CDR3 DNA reads TGTGCCAGCAGCTTAAGTTTGTGGGGCGTTGATTCACCCCTCCACTTT. Translation gives CASSLSLWGVDSPLHF.